Shown below are 24 T cell receptor beta chains from a single sample sequenced in a study of neurological immune-mediated disorders (dated by TCRdb to between 2018 and 2020). The library came from 5' RACE. Instrument on record: Illumina HiSeq 2500. Starting from the raw public reads, TCRdb applied fastp trimming at Q25, assembled clones with MiXCR and retained in-frame beta chains. Entries that share a CDR3 protein sequence are merged under the most common genes and DNA. In this sample the table shows 55,000 to 75,000 distinct CDR3 sequences, about 5% of which occur a single time. Around 5.1% of the sample is in the top ten clones. Source material: PBMCs. Receptors originate from a human donor with multiple sclerosis. The donor label of this sample is uncertain.

At least ten counts were recorded for this clonotype. The chain combines TRBV10-3 with TRBJ2-3, with 13 bases matching TRBD2. Germline trimming cut 5 bases from V and 5 bases from J; bases unmatched to any gene: 4. Germline CDR1 ENHRY, CDR2 SYGVKD. This CDR3 is 15 amino acids long. In nucleotides, the CDR3 is TGTGCCATCAGTCGGACTAGCGGGGGTGGAGATACGCAGTATTTT. Translated, it gives CAISRTSGGGDTQYF.

This clonotype was detected ten times or more. The J gene is TRBJ2-3, the V gene TRBV5-1; D gene uncertain. The V and J ends lost 1 base and 8 bases respectively, with 14 bases between them. The CDR3 is made up of 14 amino acids. Germline-derived CDR1 and CDR2 are SGHRS and YFSETQ. The CDR3 spells CASSLLSVYGTQYF. The CDR3 DNA reads TGCGCCAGCAGCTTGCTGTCGGTTTACGGTACGCAGTATTTT.

This clonotype was seen more than once but under ten times. The rearrangement uses TRBV20-1 and TRBJ2-3; 10 nucleotides line up with TRBD2. The CDR3 length is 16 residues. Trimming took 1 base from V and 0 from J; bases not matched to a gene: 4. Germline CDR1 and CDR2: DFQATT and SNEGSKA (reference sequence). CDR3 amino acids: CSARAQRGGSTDTQYF. As DNA, the CDR3 is TGCAGTGCTAGAGCCCAGCGGGGGGGAAGCACAGATACGCAGTATTTT.

The genes are TRBV2 and TRBJ2-2; tentative D call: TRBD1 (6 bases). Per germline, CDR1 SNHLY and CDR2 FYNNEI. The CDR3 contains 15 residues. V lost 7 bases and J lost 4, with 16 bases in between. The CDR3 DNA sequence: TGTGCCAGCACCGCGGCACAGGGAATCACCGGGGAGCTGTTTTTT. Residues: CASTAAQGITGELFF.

This clonotype was counted at least ten times. V and J are TRBV5-6 and TRBJ1-5; TRBD1 matches at 7 bases. With 4 bases clipped from V and 4 bases from J, the junction kept 5 bases outside the gene matches. The CDR3 has 14 amino acids. CDR1 is SGHDT and CDR2 is YYEEEE in the germline V gene. CDR3 DNA sequence: TGTGCCAGCAGCAAACAGGGGAGGAATCAGCCCCAGCATTTT. Encoded protein: CASSKQGRNQPQHF.

This clonotype was seen many times. The CDR3 sequence: CASSEYTSSGNTIYF. The CDR3 nucleotides are TGCGCCAGCAGTGAGTACACCAGCTCTGGAAACACCATATATTTT. The gene calls are TRBV10-2 and TRBJ1-3, with D uncertain. This CDR3 comprises 15 residues. Germline values: CDR1 WSHSY, CDR2 SAAADI. Trimming shortened V by 1 base and J by 0 bases, and 7 bases separated the two germline ends.

At least ten counts were recorded for this clonotype. The chain recombines TRBV6-2 or TRBV6-3 with TRBJ2-4; 9 bases are shared with TRBD1. Germline trimming cut 0 bases from V and 6 bases from J; bases unmatched to any gene: 12. The CDR3 extends over 18 amino acids. Germline V gene sequence: CDR1 MNHEY, CDR2 SVGEGT. The CDR3 is CASSYSMGQGVSLNIQYF. Here the CDR3 DNA reads TGTGCCAGCAGTTACTCGATGGGACAGGGTGTAAGTCTAAACATTCAGTACTTC.

This clonotype was detected ten times or more. The J gene is TRBJ2-3, the V gene TRBV4-1, with 8 bases that match TRBD2. Germline CDR1 MGHRA, CDR2 YSYEKL. The CDR3 runs to 16 residues. Losses at the gene ends were 3 bases for V and 1 base for J; bases not matched to a gene: 6. The CDR3 bases are TGCGCCAGCAGCCACCGTAGCGGGGACGGCACAGATACGCAGTATTTT. It translates to CASSHRSGDGTDTQYF.

The V call is TRBV5-1, the J call TRBJ2-5, with 11 bases lining up with TRBD1. The V gene end was trimmed by 6 bases and the J gene end by 2 bases; junction bases not matched to a gene: 6. The CDR3 sequence is 15 residues long. Germline loops: CDR1 SGHRS, CDR2 YFSETQ. The CDR3 DNA reads TGCGCCAGCACTCTCCGGGACAGGGGGCAAGAGACCCAGTACTTC. This codes for CASTLRDRGQETQYF.

This clonotype appeared many times. The chain uses TRBV11-2 and TRBJ1-2, with 9 bases aligning to TRBD1. The germline CDR1 and CDR2 sequences are SGHAT and FQNNGV. The CDR3 runs to 17 residues. The V segment lost 5 bases and the J segment 3 bases; nucleotides outside the gene matches: 13. In DNA, the CDR3 is TGTGCCAGCAGCACTTACAGGGGGCGAGTGTTAGACTATGGCTACACCTTC. It specifies CASSTYRGRVLDYGYTF.

This clonotype showed up many times. This chain connects TRBV7-2 to TRBJ1-5; D is undetermined. This CDR3 spans 13 amino acids. V shed 5 bases and J shed 5 bases, with 10 bases lying between them. The germline V gene has CDR1 SGHTA and CDR2 FQGNSA. The CDR3 region is CASSQDGDQPQHF. CDR3 in DNA: TGTGCCAGCAGCCAAGACGGGGATCAGCCCCAGCATTTT.

The sample holds many counts of this clonotype. The J gene is TRBJ1-2, the V gene TRBV7-9; D gene ambiguous. Per germline, CDR1 SEHNR and CDR2 FQNEAQ (reference sequence). This CDR3 comprises 14 residues. V was shortened by 5 bases and J by 6 bases, with 16 bases between the two germline ends. The DNA of the CDR3 is TGTGCCAGCAGCCCCAGCAGAAGCCTCGATGGCTACACCTTC. It translates to CASSPSRSLDGYTF.

This clonotype was observed at least ten times. The gene calls are TRBV20-1 and TRBJ2-4; no clear D. CDR1 DFQATT and CDR2 SNEGSKA come from the germline V gene (reference sequence). Trimming stripped 6 bases from V and 0 bases from J, with 9 bases between. The CDR3 sequence is 13 residues long. Here the CDR3 DNA reads TGCAGTGCCGCCAACCTAGCCAAAAACATTCAGTACTTC. Protein sequence: CSAANLAKNIQYF.

This clonotype was detected ten times or more. The chain is built from TRBV20-1 and TRBJ1-2; D is undetermined. This CDR3 contains 11 residues. V was trimmed by 2 bases and J by 7 bases, leaving 8 bases between them. Germline V gene sequence: CDR1 DFQATT, CDR2 SNEGSKA (reference sequence). The DNA of the CDR3 is TGCAGTGCTAGATCCTATGCTGGCTACACCTTC. Amino acids: CSARSYAGYTF.

The chain combines TRBV5-1 with TRBJ2-3; TRBD1 might be the D (6 bases). The CDR3 has 16 amino acids. Germline CDR1 reads SGHRS; CDR2 reads YFSETQ. The ends were cut back, 3 bases at V and 4 bases at J, with 18 bases in the middle. The CDR3 region is CASSSTGLVQADTQYF. As DNA, the CDR3 is TGCGCCAGCAGCTCGACAGGTTTGGTGCAGGCAGATACGCAGTATTTT. The full variable domain, with the rest looked up from reference TRBV5-1 and TRBJ2-3, is KAGVTQTPRYLIKTRGQQVTLSCSPISGHRSVSWYQQTPGQGLQFLFEYFSETQRNKGNFPGRFSGRQFSNSRSEMNVSTLELGDSALYLCASSSTGLVQADTQYFGPGTRLTVL.

This clonotype was detected ten times or more. A much larger clone lies one base from this, so it may be a read error. J is TRBJ2-3 and V is TRBV20-1; the D is unclear. V was cut by 2 bases and J by 0 bases, with 6 bases left in between. The CDR3 contains 13 residues. Per germline, CDR1 DFQATT and CDR2 SNEGSKA (reference sequence). The CDR3 region has the DNA TGCAGTGCTAGACCCCCCAGCACAGATACGCAGTATTTT. This gives the protein CSARPPSTDTQYF.

Only a few counts were recorded for this clonotype. The rearrangement uses TRBV4-2 and TRBJ1-1, with D tentatively TRBD1 (5 bases). The germline V gene has CDR1 LGHNA and CDR2 YNFKEQ. V was cut by 0 bases and J by 0 bases, with 8 bases left in between. The CDR3 runs to 15 residues. CDR3 residues: CASSQDRGLNTEAFF. CDR3 DNA: TGTGCCAGCAGCCAAGACCGGGGCCTGAACACTGAAGCTTTCTTT.

This clonotype was detected ten times or more. The V call is TRBV9, the J call TRBJ2-1, with D unclear. Between the trimmed V and J ends, which lost 2 bases and 2 bases, there was a span of 5 bases. The V gene's germline CDR1 is SGDLS and CDR2 YYNGEE. The CDR3 loop spans 13 amino acids. The CDR3 sequence: CASSVLTYNEQFF. CDR3 bases: TGTGCCAGCAGCGTTCTCACCTACAATGAGCAGTTCTTC.

In this sample, this clonotype turned up many times. This sequence joins TRBV5-1 and TRBJ2-2, with 11 positions matching TRBD1. CDR3 length: 16 amino acids. The V gene's germline CDR1 is SGHRS and CDR2 YFSETQ. Losses at the gene ends were 1 base for V and 7 bases for J; bases not matched to a gene: 6. CDR3 nucleotides: TGCGCCAGCAGCTTGTGGACAGGGGGCGACGGCGGGGAGCTGTTTTTT. This gives the protein CASSLWTGGDGGELFF.

There are a few counts of this clonotype. This chain joins TRBV7-3 and TRBJ2-1; D unclear. Trimming took off 5 bases at V and 5 bases at J, with 13 bases between the two ends. The CDR3 runs 14 residues. The germline gives CDR1 SGHTA, CDR2 FQGTGA. The CDR3 here is CASSLLPNDNEQFF. The CDR3 region has the DNA TGTGCCAGCAGCCTACTCCCTAATGACAATGAGCAGTTCTTC.

This clonotype appeared many times. The chain recombines TRBV3-1 with TRBJ1-1, with no clear D. V dropped 1 base and J dropped 1 base, with 13 bases sitting between them. The germline gives CDR1 LGHDT, CDR2 YNNKEL (reference sequence). The CDR3 sequence is 16 residues long. The DNA of the CDR3 is TGTGCCAGCAGCCAAGTAGGGAGAGACCCGAACACTGAAGCTTTCTTT. Translating it yields CASSQVGRDPNTEAFF.

This clonotype ranks as medium-sized. The chain carries TRBV7-8 and TRBJ2-4, with D uncertain. V lost 5 bases to trimming and J lost 5 bases, with 7 bases between them. This CDR3 is built from 12 residues. Germline loops: CDR1 SGHVS, CDR2 FQNEAQ. CDR3 coding DNA: TGTGCCAGCAGCCCCTGGGAAAACATTCAGTACTTC. Amino acids: CASSPWENIQYF.

This clonotype was counted ten times or more. The V call is TRBV29-1, the J call TRBJ2-1; D not certain. Trimming shortened V by 1 base and J by 0 bases, and 7 bases separated the two germline ends. The CDR3 length is 14 residues. Germline V gene lookup returns CDR1 SQVTM and CDR2 ANQGSEA. CDR3 coding DNA: TGCAGCGTTGAAGGCGTGAGCTCCTACAATGAGCAGTTCTTC. Protein: CSVEGVSSYNEQFF.

This clonotype was seen repeatedly, ten times or more. The chain uses TRBV11-2 and TRBJ1-2, with a tentative D call TRBD1 (6 bases). Germline V CDR1 and CDR2: SGHAT, FQNNGV. V was shortened by 2 bases and J by 2 bases, with 6 bases between the two germline ends. This CDR3 contains 13 residues. The CDR3 is CASSLQGNYGYTF. The CDR3 DNA is TGTGCCAGCAGCTTACAGGGGAACTATGGCTACACCTTC.